This section outlines one T cell receptor (beta chain) sequence together with its context. Looked up from germline, CDR1 is SGHRS and CDR2 is YFSETQ. V gave up 2 bases and J gave up 5 bases; unmatched junction bases: 9. CDR3 length: 15 amino acids. This record belongs to a study of shared clonotypes between healthy human individuals. This table comes from immunoSEQ multiplex PCR, and its TCRdb copy is limited to in-frame clones, with some not included. The data contain 2 million to 2.5 million clones, less than 95% of them singletons. Material: naive CD4+ T cells from PBMCs. Subset: CD45RA+ positively selected. The chain carries TRBV5-1 and TRBJ2-5, with 7 bases that match TRBD1. This clonotype was sampled from a man aged 18 to 30 in good health. Some clones in this sample may be carry-over from other donors' samples. CDR3 sequence: CASSFGTALEETQYF. Written as DNA, the CDR3 is TGCGCCAGCAGCTTCGGGACAGCACTCGAGGAGACCCAGTACTTC.